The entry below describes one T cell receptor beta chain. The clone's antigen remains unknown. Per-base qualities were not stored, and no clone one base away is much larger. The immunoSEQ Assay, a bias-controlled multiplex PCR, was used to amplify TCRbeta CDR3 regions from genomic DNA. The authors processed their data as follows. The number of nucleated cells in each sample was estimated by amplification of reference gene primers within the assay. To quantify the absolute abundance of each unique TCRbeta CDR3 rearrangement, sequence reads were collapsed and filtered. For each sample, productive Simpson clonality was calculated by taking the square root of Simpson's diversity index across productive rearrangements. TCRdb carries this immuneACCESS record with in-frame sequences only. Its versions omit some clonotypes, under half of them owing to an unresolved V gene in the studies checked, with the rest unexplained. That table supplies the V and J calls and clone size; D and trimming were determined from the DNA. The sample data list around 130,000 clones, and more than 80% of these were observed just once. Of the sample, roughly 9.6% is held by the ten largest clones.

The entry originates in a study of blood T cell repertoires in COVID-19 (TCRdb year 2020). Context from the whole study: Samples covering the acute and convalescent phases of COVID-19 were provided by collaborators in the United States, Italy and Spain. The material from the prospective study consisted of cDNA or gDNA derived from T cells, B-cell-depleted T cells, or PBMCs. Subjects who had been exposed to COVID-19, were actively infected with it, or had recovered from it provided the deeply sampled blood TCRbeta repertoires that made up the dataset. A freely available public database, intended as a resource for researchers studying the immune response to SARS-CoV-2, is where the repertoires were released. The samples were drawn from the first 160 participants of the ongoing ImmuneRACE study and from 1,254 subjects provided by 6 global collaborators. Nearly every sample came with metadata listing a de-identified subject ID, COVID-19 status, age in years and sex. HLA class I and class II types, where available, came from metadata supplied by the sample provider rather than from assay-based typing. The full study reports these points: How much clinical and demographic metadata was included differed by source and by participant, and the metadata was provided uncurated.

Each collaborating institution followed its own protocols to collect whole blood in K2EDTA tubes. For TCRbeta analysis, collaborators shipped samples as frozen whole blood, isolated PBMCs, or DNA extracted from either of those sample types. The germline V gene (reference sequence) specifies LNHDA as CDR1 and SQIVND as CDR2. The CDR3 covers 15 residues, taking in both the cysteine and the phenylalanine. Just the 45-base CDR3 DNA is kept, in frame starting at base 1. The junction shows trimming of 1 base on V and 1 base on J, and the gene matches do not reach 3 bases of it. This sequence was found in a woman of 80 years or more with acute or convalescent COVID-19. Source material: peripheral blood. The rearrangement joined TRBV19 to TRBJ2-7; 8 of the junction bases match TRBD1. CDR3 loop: CASSIGGQESYEQYF. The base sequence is TGTGCCAGTAGTATAGGGGGACAGGAGTCCTACGAGCAGTACTTC.